The rows below give T cell receptor beta chains drawn from one sample of a study of lymphopenia after photon versus proton radiotherapy. The repertoire was sequenced with immunoSEQ multiplex PCR; TCRdb's copy has only in-frame clones and lacks some. The data contain tens of thousands of clones, around 85% of them singletons. Sequenced material: peripheral blood, taken from a patient treated with photon-based radiotherapy. The receptor set was obtained from a man aged 35 to 55 with gastric cancer. CDR3s include the opening cysteine and the closing phenylalanine or tryptophan. Where a row states a size, it is once, few, many or the class of an expanded clone; other rows omit it.

j_call,v_call,clone_size,cdr3_aa
TRBJ2-7,TRBV30,.,CAWSPGTPYEQYF
TRBJ1-3,TRBV2,few,CASSAWESGNTIYF
TRBJ2-7,TRBV9,few,CASSTGPSYEQYF
TRBJ1-1,TRBV11-2,.,CASSLEGPGRTEAFF
TRBJ2-6,TRBV2,.,CASNQGGSGANVLTF
TRBJ1-5,TRBV27,.,CASSAAGTGQPQHF
TRBJ2-7,TRBV15,.,CATSRVGSSYEQYF
TRBJ2-2,TRBV2,.,CASSEGVTGELFF
TRBJ1-2,TRBV7-9,.,CASSLVAAGANYGYTF
TRBJ2-3,TRBV5-1,.,CASSPRLARDTQYF
TRBJ2-3,TRBV9,few,CASSPLGLGHTQYF
TRBJ2-3,TRBV11-2,.,CASSPTGNTDTQYF
TRBJ1-5,TRBV10-3,.,CAISDAGGPGWQPQHF
TRBJ1-1,TRBV4-3,.,CASSQGTGVSTEAFF
TRBJ2-5,TRBV18,.,CASSPPAGGQETQYF
TRBJ2-6,TRBV5-1,.,CASSLAISSGANVLTF
TRBJ1-2,TRBV10-3,.,CAISESTGNGYTF
TRBJ2-1,TRBV19,.,CASSSPGQARNEQFF
TRBJ2-5,TRBV10-3,.,CAISEQETQYF
TRBJ2-3,TRBV4-3,.,CASSPQGGLTDTQYF
TRBJ1-6,TRBV11-2,.,CASSSMGGGFDSPLHF
TRBJ1-6,TRBV7-2,.,CASRVTGEGPLHF
.,TRBV9,.,CASSVTRRGSYEQYF
TRBJ2-7,TRBV12-5,.,CASGLRTGPYEQYF
TRBJ1-1,TRBV11-3,.,CASSLGPINTEAFF
TRBJ1-6,TRBV5-1,.,CASSLGGASYNSPLHF
TRBJ2-2,TRBV11-3,once,CASSFSGPANTGELFF
TRBJ1-3,TRBV7-6,.,CASSLGTGDQTGNTIYF
TRBJ2-1,TRBV19,.,CASSTLQGSNEQFF
TRBJ1-5,TRBV2,.,CASSVRASGNQPQHF
TRBJ1-1,TRBV19,.,CASRSFATGASKTEAFF
TRBJ2-1,TRBV7-2,.,CASSRDRNSYNEQFF
TRBJ2-3,TRBV6-5,.,CASSYADGTDTQYF
TRBJ2-7,TRBV5-6,.,CASGRHEQYF
TRBJ2-3,TRBV5-1,once,CASSLGAHRYSTDTQYF
TRBJ2-1,TRBV19,.,CASSIGGGGSGEQFF
TRBJ1-5,TRBV5-6,.,CASSLEGDSEDQPQHF
TRBJ1-4,TRBV4-3,.,CASSQEPPPGEKLFF
TRBJ2-5,TRBV10-3,.,CAISDPDRGQETQYF